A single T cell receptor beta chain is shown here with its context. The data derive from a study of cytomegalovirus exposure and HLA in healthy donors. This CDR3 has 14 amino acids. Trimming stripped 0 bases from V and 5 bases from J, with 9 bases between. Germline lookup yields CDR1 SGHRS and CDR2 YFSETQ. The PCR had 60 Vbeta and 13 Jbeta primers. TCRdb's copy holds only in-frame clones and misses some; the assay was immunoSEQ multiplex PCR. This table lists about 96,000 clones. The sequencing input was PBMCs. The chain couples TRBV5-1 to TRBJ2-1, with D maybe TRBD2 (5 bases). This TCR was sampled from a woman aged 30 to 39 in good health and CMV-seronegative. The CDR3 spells CASSLVGIDNEQFF. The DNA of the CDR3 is TGCGCCAGCAGCTTGGTCGGGATCGACAATGAGCAGTTCTTC.